One sample yielded the 15 T cell receptor beta chains listed below, sequenced in a study of T cells after yellow fever vaccination. TCRdb redid the calling of the 5' RACE reads with MiXCR, one entry per CDR3 protein. The table shows about 370,000 distinct CDR3 sequences, with approximately 10% occurring only once. The sequenced sample was PBMCs, obtained on the day of the first yellow fever vaccination. The receptors were gathered from a man aged 18 to 35 who received the YFV17D yellow fever vaccine.

There are many counts of this clonotype. The chain couples TRBV3-1 to TRBJ2-1; 11 bases line up with TRBD2. Losses at the gene ends were 2 bases for V and 9 bases for J; bases not matched to a gene: 12. Germline V gene data show CDR1 as LGHDT and CDR2 as YNNKEL (reference sequence). CDR3 size: 17 residues. CDR3 sequence: CASSQITSGGLGAEQFF. The CDR3 DNA sequence: TGTGCCAGCAGCCAAATTACTAGCGGGGGCCTTGGGGCTGAGCAGTTCTTC.

The chain has TRBV11-2 and TRBJ2-7; D gene uncertain. Trimming pared 5 bases from V and 5 bases from J, leaving 19 bases between. The CDR3 is 15 residues long. Germline lookup yields CDR1 SGHAT and CDR2 FQNNGV. The CDR3 DNA sequence: TGTGCCAGCAGCCCTCCCTCATGGGTCTCTCACGAGCAGTACGTC. This gives the protein CASSPPSWVSHEQYV.

This chain uses TRBV15 with TRBJ2-7; the match to TRBD2 covers 9 bases. This CDR3 spans 15 amino acids. V lost 1 base to trimming and J lost 5 bases; unmatched junction nucleotides: 6. In germline, CDR1 is LNHNV, CDR2 YYDKDF (reference sequence). CDR3 DNA sequence: TGTGCCACCAGCAGAGGTGTTAGCGGGGGTGACGAGCAGTACTTC. It specifies CATSRGVSGGDEQYF.

This clonotype was found a few times. This chain joins TRBV4-1 and TRBJ1-1; D gene unclear. This CDR3 has 16 amino acids. The V gene's germline CDR1 is MGHRA and CDR2 YSYEKL. The germline V and J ends were trimmed by 1 base and 5 bases, with 17 bases remaining between them. This chain's CDR3 is CASSQVNWQLGTEAFF. As DNA, the CDR3 is TGCGCCAGCAGCCAAGTTAATTGGCAACTGGGGACTGAAGCTTTCTTT.

This clonotype was recorded at least ten times. The V call is TRBV29-1, the J call TRBJ2-1, with D perhaps TRBD2 (6 bases). The CDR3 loop spans 15 amino acids. Germline CDR1 is SQVTM and CDR2 is ANQGSEA. Trimming shortened V by 6 bases and J by 1 base, and 16 bases separated the two germline ends. CDR3 residues: CSVLPRRDSYNEQFF. As DNA, the CDR3 is TGCAGCGTCCTACCCCGGAGGGATTCCTACAATGAGCAGTTCTTC.

This clonotype was picked up a small number of times. V gene TRBV5-1 combines with J gene TRBJ2-5; D unresolved. Trimming removed 4 bases at V and 5 bases at J, with 12 bases between. This CDR3 spans 13 amino acids. CDR1 is SGHRS, CDR2 YFSETQ, per germline. The CDR3 loop reads CASSRVPRETQYF. DNA of the CDR3: TGCGCCAGCAGCAGAGTTCCGAGGGAGACCCAGTACTTC. Full variable domain (remainder filled in from reference TRBV5-1 and TRBJ2-5): KAGVTQTPRYLIKTRGQQVTLSCSPISGHRSVSWYQQTPGQGLQFLFEYFSETQRNKGNFPGRFSGRQFSNSRSEMNVSTLELGDSALYLCASSRVPRETQYFGPGTRLLVL.

This clonotype was picked up many times. The CDR3 DNA follows: TGCGCCAGCAGCCCAGGGACAGCAAATTACAATGAGCAGTTCTTC. This gives the protein CASSPGTANYNEQFF. The V call is TRBV4-3, the J call TRBJ2-1, with 7 bases lining up with TRBD1. Germline loops: CDR1 LGHNA, CDR2 YSLEER. CDR3 size: 15 residues. The junction had 7 bases not matched to a gene; V was cut back by 4 bases and J by 4 bases.

The chain uses TRBV12-3 or TRBV12-4 and TRBJ1-2, with TRBD1 matching over 8 bases. The CDR3 runs 15 residues. With 5 bases clipped from V and 1 base from J, the junction kept 6 bases outside the gene matches. In DNA, the CDR3 is TGTGCCAGCAGTAAGGGACAGGAACTTAACTATGGCTACACCTTC. Translated: CASSKGQELNYGYTF.

This clonotype appeared a few times. The chain carries TRBV7-9 and TRBJ1-3; D is uncertain. The V and J ends lost 4 bases and 0 bases respectively, with 16 bases between them. The CDR3 spans 17 residues. CDR1 is SEHNR and CDR2 is FQNEAQ in the germline V gene (reference sequence). The CDR3 bases are TGTGCCAGCAGCTCAGTATCCCGGACGAGCTCTGGAAACACCATATATTTT. It yields the protein CASSSVSRTSSGNTIYF.

CDR3 protein: CASSLLLQETQYF. CDR3 DNA: TGTGCCAGCAGCTTATTACTCCAAGAGACCCAGTACTTC. The chain joins TRBV7-9 to TRBJ2-5; D remains unclear. The CDR3 sequence is 13 residues long. The ends were cut back, 2 bases at V and 1 base at J, with 5 bases in the middle. Per the germline V gene, CDR1 is SEHNR and CDR2 is FQNEAQ (reference sequence).

This clonotype was seen a handful of times. The rearrangement links TRBV12-3 or TRBV12-4 to TRBJ2-1, with 12 bases that match TRBD2. The CDR3 length is 15 residues. Trimming cost V 5 bases and J 9 bases; bases outside gene matches: 8. CDR3 in amino acids: CASSLPSGGAIEQFF. The CDR3 DNA follows: TGTGCCAGCAGTCTTCCTAGCGGGGGGGCTATTGAGCAGTTCTTC.

This clonotype was picked up a small number of times. The gene calls are TRBV5-1 and TRBJ2-3, with 9 nucleotides matching TRBD1. CDR3 length: 15 amino acids. J gave up 6 bases and V 2 bases, and 7 bases lay outside the gene matches. The germline gives CDR1 SGHRS, CDR2 YFSETQ. Written as DNA, the CDR3 is TGCGCCAGCAGCTTTAACAGGGGGCGTGGGGATACGCAGTATTTT. It specifies CASSFNRGRGDTQYF.

This clonotype was observed many times. The J gene is TRBJ1-1, the V gene TRBV6-1, with D unresolved. Germline V CDR1 and CDR2: MNHNS, SASEGT. The V and J ends lost 1 base and 5 bases respectively, with 5 bases between them. This CDR3 spans 12 amino acids. For the CDR3, the DNA is TGTGCCAGCAGTGAAGGGGGTACTGAAGCTTTCTTT. Protein sequence: CASSEGGTEAFF.

This clonotype was counted between two and nine times. J is TRBJ1-4 and V is TRBV5-8; perhaps TRBD1 as D (5 bases). The CDR3 is 13 residues long. Germline CDR1 SGHTS, CDR2 YDEGEE. The ends were cut back, 4 bases at V and 5 bases at J, with 9 bases in the middle. The CDR3 spells CASSRDFNEKLFF. The CDR3 DNA reads TGTGCCAGCAGCAGGGACTTCAATGAAAAACTGTTTTTT. The full variable domain, completed using reference TRBV5-8 and TRBJ1-4, is EAGVTQSPTHLIKTRGQQATLRCSPISGHTSVYWYQQALGLGLQFLLWYDEGEERNRGNFPPRFSGRQFPNYSSELNVNALELEDSALYLCASSRDFNEKLFFGSGTQLSVL.

The chain uses TRBV5-4 and TRBJ2-3; no clear D. Trimming pared 0 bases from V and 2 bases from J, leaving 7 bases between. This CDR3 is built from 14 residues. CDR1 and CDR2 from the germline V gene are SGHNT and YYREEE (reference sequence). Here the CDR3 reads CASSLVPYTDTQYF. DNA for the CDR3: TGTGCCAGCAGCTTGGTTCCCTACACAGATACGCAGTATTTT.